This TCR beta chain was sequenced during a study of blood T cell repertoires in COVID-19 (dated by TCRdb to 2019 to 2021). Regarding the complete study: The collaborator samples originated in the United States, Italy and Spain and spanned the acute and convalescent phases of COVID-19. The material from the prospective study consisted of cDNA or gDNA derived from T cells, B-cell-depleted T cells, or PBMCs. Deeply sampled blood TCRbeta repertoires from subjects exposed to, actively infected with, or recovered from COVID-19 were included in the dataset. The repertoires were released in a freely available public database intended as a resource for research on the immune response to SARS-CoV-2. Samples came from the ongoing ImmuneRACE study (first 160 participants) plus 1,254 subjects from 6 global collaborators. The sample metadata nearly always contained a de-identified subject ID, COVID-19 status, age in years and sex. Where available, HLA class I and class II types were taken from metadata supplied by the sample provider and were not determined by assay-based typing.

The junction shows trimming of 5 bases on V and 0 bases on J, and the gene matches do not reach 9 bases of it. As encoded in the germline V gene, CDR1 is SNHLY while CDR2 is FYNNEI. Measured from the cysteine to the phenylalanine, the CDR3 is 17 residues long. The kept DNA is CDR3 alone, 51 bases in frame from the first base. TCRbeta CDR3 regions were amplified from genomic DNA by means of the immunoSEQ Assay, a bias-controlled multiplex PCR. In the authors' own workflow: The number of nucleated cells in each sample was estimated from the amplification of reference gene primers within the assay. Sequence reads were collapsed and filtered to measure the absolute abundance of every unique TCRbeta CDR3 rearrangement. Productive Simpson clonality was computed per sample as the square root of Simpson's diversity index over productive rearrangements. TCRdb's version of the immuneACCESS table is confined to in-frame rearrangements and falls short of the full clone set. An unresolved V gene accounts for under half of the shortfall where checked; the remainder is of unknown origin. V and J calls and clone size are given by that table; D and trimming were obtained from the DNA. The sample includes some 40,000 clones, with around 80% observed a single time. Approximately 15% of the sample is held by the ten biggest clonotypes.

The paper's findings and limits, for the study overall: Clinical and demographic metadata were provided uncurated, with the amount varying by source and participant.

The collaborating institutions used their own protocols to collect whole blood in K2EDTA tubes. Collaborator samples were shipped for TCRbeta analysis as frozen whole blood, isolated PBMCs, or DNA extracted from either sample type. For this clone: Its antigen is still unknown. Qualities for individual bases were not recorded, and no much larger clone is one base off.

The TCR sequence derives from a man in his 70s with acute or convalescent COVID-19. The sequence links TRBV2 to TRBJ1-5; TRBD1 matches 8 bases in the middle. Specimen: peripheral blood. This receptor carries the CDR3 CASSPGTGDYSNQPQHF. The DNA sequence is as follows: TGTGCCAGCAGTCCCGGGACAGGAGATTATAGCAATCAGCCCCAGCATTTT. Beyond the CDR3, the reference TRBV2 and TRBJ1-5 genes provide the residues; the full variable domain reads: EPEVTQTPSHQVTQMGQEVILRCVPISNHLYFYWYRQILGQKVEFLVSFYNNEISEKSEIFDDQFSVERPDGSNFTLKIRSTKLEDSAMYFCASSPGTGDYSNQPQHFGDGTRLSIL.